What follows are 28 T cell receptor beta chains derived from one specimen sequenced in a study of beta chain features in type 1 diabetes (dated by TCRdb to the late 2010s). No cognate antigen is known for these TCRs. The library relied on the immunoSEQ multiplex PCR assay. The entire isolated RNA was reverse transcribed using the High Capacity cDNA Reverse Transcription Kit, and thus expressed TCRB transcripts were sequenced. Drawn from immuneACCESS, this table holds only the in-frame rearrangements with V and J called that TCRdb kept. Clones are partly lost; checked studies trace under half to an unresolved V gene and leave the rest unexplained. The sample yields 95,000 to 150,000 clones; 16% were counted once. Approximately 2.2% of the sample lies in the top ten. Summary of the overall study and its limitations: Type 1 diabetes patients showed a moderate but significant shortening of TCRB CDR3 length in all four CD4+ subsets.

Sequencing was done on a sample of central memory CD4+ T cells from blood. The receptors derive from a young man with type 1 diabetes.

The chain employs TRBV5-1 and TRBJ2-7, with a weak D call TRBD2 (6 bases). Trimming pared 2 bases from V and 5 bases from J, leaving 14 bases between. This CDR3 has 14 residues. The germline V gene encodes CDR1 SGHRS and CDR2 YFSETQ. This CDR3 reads CASSFLGEVDEQYF. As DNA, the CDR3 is TGCGCCAGCAGCTTTCTAGGGGAGGTGGACGAGCAGTACTTC.

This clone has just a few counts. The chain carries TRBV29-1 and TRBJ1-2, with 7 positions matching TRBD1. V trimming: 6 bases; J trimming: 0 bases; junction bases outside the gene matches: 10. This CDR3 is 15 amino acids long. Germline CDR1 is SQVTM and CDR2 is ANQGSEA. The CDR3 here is CSVGQKTGTNYGYTF. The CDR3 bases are TGCAGCGTCGGACAGAAGACAGGGACTAACTATGGCTACACCTTC.

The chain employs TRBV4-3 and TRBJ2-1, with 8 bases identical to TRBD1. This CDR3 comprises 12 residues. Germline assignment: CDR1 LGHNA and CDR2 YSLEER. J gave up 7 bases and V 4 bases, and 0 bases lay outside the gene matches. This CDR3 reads CASSRTGNEQFF. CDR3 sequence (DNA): TGCGCCAGCAGCCGGACAGGGAATGAGCAGTTCTTC.

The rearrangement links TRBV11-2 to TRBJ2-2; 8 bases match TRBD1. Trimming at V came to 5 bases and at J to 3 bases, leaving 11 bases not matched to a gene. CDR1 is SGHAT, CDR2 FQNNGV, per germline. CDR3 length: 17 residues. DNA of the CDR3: TGTGCCAGCAGCGTCACAGGGGGGAGATACTACACCGGGGAGCTGTTTTTT. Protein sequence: CASSVTGGRYYTGELFF.

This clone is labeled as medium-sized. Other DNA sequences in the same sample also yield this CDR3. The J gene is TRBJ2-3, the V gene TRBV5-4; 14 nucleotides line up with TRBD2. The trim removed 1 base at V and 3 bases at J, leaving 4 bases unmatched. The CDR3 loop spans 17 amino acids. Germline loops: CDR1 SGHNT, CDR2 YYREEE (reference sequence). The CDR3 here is CASSLRLAGGPTDTQYF. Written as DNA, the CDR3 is TGTGCCAGCAGCTTGAGACTAGCGGGGGGGCCTACAGATACGCAGTATTTT.

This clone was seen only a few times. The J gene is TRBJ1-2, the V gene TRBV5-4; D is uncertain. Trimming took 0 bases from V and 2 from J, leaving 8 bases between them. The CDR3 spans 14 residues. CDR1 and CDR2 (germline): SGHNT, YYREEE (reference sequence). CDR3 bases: TGTGCCAGCAGCTTGGTCAATGACAACTATGGCTACACCTTC. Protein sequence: CASSLVNDNYGYTF.

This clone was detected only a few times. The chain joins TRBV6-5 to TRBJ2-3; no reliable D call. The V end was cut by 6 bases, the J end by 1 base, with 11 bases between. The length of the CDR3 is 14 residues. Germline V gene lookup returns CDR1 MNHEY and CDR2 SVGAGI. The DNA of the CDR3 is TGTGCCAGCAGGAGAGAACCGGGCACAGATACGCAGTATTTT. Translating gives CASRREPGTDTQYF.

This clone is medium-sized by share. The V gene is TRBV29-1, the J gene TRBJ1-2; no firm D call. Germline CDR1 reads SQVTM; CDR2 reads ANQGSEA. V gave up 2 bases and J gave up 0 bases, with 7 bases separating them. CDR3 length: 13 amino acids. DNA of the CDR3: TGCAGCGTTGAAAAGGGTACTAACTATGGCTACACCTTC. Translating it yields CSVEKGTNYGYTF.

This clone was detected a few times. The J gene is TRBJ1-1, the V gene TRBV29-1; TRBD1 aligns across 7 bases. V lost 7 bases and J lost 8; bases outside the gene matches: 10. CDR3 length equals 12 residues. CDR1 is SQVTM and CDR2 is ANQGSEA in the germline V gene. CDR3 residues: CSAGEQGREAFF. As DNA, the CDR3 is TGCAGCGCTGGAGAACAGGGGCGGGAAGCTTTCTTT.

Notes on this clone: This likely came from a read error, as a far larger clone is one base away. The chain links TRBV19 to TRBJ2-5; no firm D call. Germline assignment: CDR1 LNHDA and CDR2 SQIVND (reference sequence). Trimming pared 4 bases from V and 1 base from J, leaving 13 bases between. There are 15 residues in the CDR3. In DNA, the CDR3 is TGTGCCAGTAGTAAATCGGCACCTACCCAAGAGACCCAGTACTTC. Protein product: CASSKSAPTQETQYF. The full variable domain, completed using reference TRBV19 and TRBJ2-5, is DGGITQSPKYLFRKEGQNVTLSCEQNLNHDAMYWYRQDPGQGLRLIYYSQIVNDFQKGDIAEGYSVSREKKESFPLTVTSAQKNPTAFYLCASSKSAPTQETQYFGPGTRLLVL.

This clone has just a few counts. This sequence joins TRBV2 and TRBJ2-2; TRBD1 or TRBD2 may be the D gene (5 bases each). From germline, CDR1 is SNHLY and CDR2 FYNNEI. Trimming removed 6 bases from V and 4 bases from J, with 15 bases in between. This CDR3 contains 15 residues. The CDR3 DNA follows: TGTGCCAGCAGCCCAAGAGGGGTAACCACCGGGGAGCTGTTTTTT. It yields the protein CASSPRGVTTGELFF. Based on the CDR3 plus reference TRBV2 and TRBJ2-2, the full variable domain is EPEVTQTPSHQVTQMGQEVILRCVPISNHLYFYWYRQILGQKVEFLVSFYNNEISEKSEIFDDQFSVERPDGSNFTLKIRSTKLEDSAMYFCASSPRGVTTGELFFGEGSRLTVL.

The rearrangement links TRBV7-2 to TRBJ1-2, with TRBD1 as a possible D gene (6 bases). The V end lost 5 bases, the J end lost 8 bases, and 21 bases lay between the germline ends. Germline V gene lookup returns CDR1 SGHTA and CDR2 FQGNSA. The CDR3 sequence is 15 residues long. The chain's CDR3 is CASSLTGLGNFGYTF. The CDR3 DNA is TGTGCCAGCAGCCTCACAGGGCTAGGGAACTTCGGCTACACCTTC.

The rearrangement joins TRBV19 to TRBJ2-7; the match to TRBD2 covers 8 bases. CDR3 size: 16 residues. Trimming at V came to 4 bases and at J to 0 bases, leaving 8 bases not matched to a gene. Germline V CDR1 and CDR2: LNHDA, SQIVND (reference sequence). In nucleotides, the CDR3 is TGTGCCAGTAGTAGACGGGCGGGGGGCGACTCCTACGAGCAGTACTTC. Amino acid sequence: CASSRRAGGDSYEQYF. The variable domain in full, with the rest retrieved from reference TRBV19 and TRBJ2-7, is DGGITQSPKYLFRKEGQNVTLSCEQNLNHDAMYWYRQDPGQGLRLIYYSQIVNDFQKGDIAEGYSVSREKKESFPLTVTSAQKNPTAFYLCASSRRAGGDSYEQYFGPGTRLTVT.

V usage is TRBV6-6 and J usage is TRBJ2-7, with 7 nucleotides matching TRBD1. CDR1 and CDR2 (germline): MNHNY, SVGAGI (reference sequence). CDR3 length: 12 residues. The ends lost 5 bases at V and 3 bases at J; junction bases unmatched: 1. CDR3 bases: TGTGCCAGCAGTCGACAGGGCTACGAGCAGTACTTC. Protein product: CASSRQGYEQYF.

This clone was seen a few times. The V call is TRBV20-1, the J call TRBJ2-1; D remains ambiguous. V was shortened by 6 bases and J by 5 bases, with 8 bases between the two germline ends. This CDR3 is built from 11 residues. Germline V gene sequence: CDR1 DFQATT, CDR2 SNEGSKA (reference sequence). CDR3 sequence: CSASRNNEQFF. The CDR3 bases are TGCAGTGCGAGCCGGAACAATGAGCAGTTCTTC.

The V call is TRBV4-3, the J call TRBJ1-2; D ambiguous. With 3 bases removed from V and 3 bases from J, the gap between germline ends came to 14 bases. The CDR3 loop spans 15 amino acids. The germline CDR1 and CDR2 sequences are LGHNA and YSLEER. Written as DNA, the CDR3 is TGCGCCAGCAGCCATTTATCCGGGAAGTACTATGGCTACACCTTC. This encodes CASSHLSGKYYGYTF.

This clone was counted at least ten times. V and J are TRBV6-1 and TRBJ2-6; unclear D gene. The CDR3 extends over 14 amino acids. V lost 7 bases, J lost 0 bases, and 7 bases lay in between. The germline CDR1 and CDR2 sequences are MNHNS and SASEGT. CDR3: CASMRPSGANVLTF. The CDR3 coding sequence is TGTGCCAGCATGCGCCCCTCTGGGGCCAACGTCCTGACTTTC.

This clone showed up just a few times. CDR3 region: CASSSRKPGTSGNEQFF. In DNA, the CDR3 is TGCGCCAGCAGCTCTCGAAAACCCGGGACTAGTGGGAATGAGCAGTTCTTC. This chain uses TRBV5-1 with TRBJ2-1; the match to TRBD2 covers 8 bases. Germline CDR1 SGHRS, CDR2 YFSETQ. The CDR3 spans 17 residues. The junction had 15 bases not matched to a gene; V was cut back by 3 bases and J by 7 bases.

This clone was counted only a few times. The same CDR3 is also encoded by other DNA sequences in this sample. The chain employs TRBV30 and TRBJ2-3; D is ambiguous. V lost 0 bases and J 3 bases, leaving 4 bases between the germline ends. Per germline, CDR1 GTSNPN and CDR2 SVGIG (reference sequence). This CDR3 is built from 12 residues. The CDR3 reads CAWSVATDTQYF. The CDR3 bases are TGTGCCTGGAGTGTAGCAACAGATACGCAGTATTTT.

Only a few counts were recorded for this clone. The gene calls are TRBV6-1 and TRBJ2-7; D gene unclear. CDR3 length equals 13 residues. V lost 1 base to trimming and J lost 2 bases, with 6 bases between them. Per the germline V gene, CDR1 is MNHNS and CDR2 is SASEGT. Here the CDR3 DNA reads TGTGCCAGCAGTGAAGGAGTGACCTACGAGCAGTACTTC. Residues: CASSEGVTYEQYF.

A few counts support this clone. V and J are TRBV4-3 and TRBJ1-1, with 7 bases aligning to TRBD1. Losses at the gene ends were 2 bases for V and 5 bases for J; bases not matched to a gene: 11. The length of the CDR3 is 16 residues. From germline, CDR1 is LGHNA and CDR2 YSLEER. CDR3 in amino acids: CASSQTDRRLGTEAFF. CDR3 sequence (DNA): TGCGCCAGCAGCCAAACGGACAGGCGTTTGGGTACTGAAGCTTTCTTT.

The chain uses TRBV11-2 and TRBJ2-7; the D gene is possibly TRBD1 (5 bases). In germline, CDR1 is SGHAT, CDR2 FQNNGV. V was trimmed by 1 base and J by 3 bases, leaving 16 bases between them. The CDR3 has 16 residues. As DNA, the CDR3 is TGTGCCAGCAGCTTAGCTACCCTAGGACAAAGCTACGAGCAGTACTTC. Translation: CASSLATLGQSYEQYF.

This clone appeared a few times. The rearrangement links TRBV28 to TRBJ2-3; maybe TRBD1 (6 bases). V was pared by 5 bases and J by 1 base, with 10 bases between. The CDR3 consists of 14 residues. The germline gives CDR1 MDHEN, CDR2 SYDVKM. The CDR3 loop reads CASSLRQGTDTQYF. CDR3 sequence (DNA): TGTGCCAGCAGTCTTCGACAGGGCACAGATACGCAGTATTTT.

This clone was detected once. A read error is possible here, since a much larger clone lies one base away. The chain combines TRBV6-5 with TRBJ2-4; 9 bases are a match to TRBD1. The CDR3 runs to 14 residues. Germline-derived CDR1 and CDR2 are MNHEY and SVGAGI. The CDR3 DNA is TGTGCCTGCAGGAGGGACAGGGCCCAAAACATTCAGTACTTC. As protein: CACRRDRAQNIQYF.

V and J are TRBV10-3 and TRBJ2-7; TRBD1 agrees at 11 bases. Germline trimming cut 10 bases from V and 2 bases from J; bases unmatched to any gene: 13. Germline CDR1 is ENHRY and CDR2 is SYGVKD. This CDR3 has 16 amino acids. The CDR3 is CATGQGATEFPYEQYF. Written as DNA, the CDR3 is TGTGCCACCGGACAGGGGGCAACGGAATTCCCCTACGAGCAGTACTTC.

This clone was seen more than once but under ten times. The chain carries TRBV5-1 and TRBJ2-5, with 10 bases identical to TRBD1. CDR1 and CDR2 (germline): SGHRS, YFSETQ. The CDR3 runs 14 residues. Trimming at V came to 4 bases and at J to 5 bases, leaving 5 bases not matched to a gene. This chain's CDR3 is CASSPGQGMETQYF. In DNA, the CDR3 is TGCGCCAGCAGCCCGGGACAGGGGATGGAGACCCAGTACTTC.

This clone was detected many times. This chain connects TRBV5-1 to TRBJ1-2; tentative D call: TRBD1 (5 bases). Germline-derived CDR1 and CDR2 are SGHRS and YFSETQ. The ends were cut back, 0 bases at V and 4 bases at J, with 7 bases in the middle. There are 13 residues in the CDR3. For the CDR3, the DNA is TGCGCCAGCAGCTTGGACAGGAGCTATGGCTACACCTTC. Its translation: CASSLDRSYGYTF.

CDR3 loop: CASSLVAGGEWDTQYF. Here the CDR3 DNA reads TGTGCCAGCAGCTTAGTCGCAGGGGGCGAGTGGGATACGCAGTATTTT. The chain links TRBV11-2 to TRBJ2-3; 8 positions agree with TRBD1. The CDR3 consists of 16 residues. J gave up 6 bases and V 1 base, and 9 bases lay outside the gene matches. Germline CDR1 reads SGHAT; CDR2 reads FQNNGV.